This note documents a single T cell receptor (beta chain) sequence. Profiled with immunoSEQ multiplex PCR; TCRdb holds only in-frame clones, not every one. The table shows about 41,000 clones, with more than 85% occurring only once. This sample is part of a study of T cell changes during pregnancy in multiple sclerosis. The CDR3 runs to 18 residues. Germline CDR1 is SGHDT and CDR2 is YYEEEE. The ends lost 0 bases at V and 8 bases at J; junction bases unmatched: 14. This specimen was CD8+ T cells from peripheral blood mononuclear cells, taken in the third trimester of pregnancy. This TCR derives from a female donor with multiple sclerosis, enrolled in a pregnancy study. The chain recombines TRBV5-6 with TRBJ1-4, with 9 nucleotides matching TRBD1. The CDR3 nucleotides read TGTGCCAGCAGCTTGGCTCCGGGACAGGGACTTCTTTGGGAAAAACTGTTTTTT. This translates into CASSLAPGQGLLWEKLFF.